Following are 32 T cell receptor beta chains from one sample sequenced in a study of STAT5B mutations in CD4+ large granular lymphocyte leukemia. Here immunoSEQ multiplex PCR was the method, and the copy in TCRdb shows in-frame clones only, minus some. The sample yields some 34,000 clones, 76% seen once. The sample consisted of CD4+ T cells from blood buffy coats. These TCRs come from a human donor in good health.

CDR3 loop: CASSSGTGVREQYF. The DNA for the CDR3 is TGTGCCAGCAGCTCAGGGACAGGGGTTCGCGAGCAGTACTTC. V gene TRBV7-2 combines with J gene TRBJ2-7; 10 nucleotides line up with TRBD1. V lost 4 bases, J lost 6 bases, and 6 bases stayed unmatched. Germline CDR1 SGHTA, CDR2 FQGNSA. The CDR3 length is 14 residues.

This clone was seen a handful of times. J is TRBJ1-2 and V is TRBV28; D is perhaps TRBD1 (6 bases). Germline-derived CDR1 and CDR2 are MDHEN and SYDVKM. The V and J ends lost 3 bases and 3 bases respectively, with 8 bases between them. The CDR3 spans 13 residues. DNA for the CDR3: TGTGCCAGCAGTTTTAGGGGGTACTATGGCTACACCTTC. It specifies CASSFRGYYGYTF.

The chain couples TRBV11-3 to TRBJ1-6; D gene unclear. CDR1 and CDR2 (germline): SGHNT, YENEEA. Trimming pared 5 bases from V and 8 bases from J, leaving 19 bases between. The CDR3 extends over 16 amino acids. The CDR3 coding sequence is TGTGCCAGCAGCCTACCGCTGGGAGCGTTGGATTCACCCCTCCACTTT. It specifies CASSLPLGALDSPLHF.

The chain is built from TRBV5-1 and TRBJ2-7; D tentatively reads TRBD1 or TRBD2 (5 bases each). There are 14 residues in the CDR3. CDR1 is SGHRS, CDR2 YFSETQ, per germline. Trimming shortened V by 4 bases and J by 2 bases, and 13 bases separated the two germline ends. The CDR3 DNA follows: TGCGCCAGCAGCCCCCGGGACGGAACCTACGAGCAGTACTTC. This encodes CASSPRDGTYEQYF.

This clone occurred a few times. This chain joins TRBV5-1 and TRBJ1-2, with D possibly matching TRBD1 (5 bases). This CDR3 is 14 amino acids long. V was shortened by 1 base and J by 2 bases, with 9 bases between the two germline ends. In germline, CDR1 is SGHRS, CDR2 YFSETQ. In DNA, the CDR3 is TGCGCCAGCAGCTTGCAGGAGGGGAACTATGGCTACACCTTC. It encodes CASSLQEGNYGYTF. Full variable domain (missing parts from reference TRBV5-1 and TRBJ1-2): KAGVTQTPRYLIKTRGQQVTLSCSPISGHRSVSWYQQTPGQGLQFLFEYFSETQRNKGNFPGRFSGRQFSNSRSEMNVSTLELGDSALYLCASSLQEGNYGYTFGSGTRLTVV.

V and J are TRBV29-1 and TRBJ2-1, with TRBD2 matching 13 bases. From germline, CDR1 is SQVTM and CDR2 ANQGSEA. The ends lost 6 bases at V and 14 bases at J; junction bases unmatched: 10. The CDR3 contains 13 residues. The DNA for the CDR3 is TGCAGCGTGCACGGACTAGCGGGAGACTCCGAGTTCTTC. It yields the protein CSVHGLAGDSEFF.

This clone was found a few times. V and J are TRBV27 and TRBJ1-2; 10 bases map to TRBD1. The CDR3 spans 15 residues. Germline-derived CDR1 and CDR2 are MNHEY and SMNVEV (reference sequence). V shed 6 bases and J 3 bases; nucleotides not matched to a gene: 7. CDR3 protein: CASRSRDRGHYGYTF. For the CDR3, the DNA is TGTGCCAGCAGAAGCCGGGACAGGGGTCACTATGGCTACACCTTC.

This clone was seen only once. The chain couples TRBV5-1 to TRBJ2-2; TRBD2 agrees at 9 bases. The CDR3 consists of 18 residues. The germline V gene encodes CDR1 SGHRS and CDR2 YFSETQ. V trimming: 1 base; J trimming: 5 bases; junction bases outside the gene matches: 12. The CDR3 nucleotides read TGCGCCAGCAGCTTGAACAATCGGCGGGAGGGCCGGACCGGGGAGCTGTTTTTT. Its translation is CASSLNNRREGRTGELFF.

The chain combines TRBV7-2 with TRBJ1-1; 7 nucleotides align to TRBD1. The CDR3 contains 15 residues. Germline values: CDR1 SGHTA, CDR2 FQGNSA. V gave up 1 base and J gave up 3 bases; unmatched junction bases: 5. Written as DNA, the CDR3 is TGTGCCAGCAGCTTAGTAGGGCAGGGGGACACTGAAGCTTTCTTT. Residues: CASSLVGQGDTEAFF.

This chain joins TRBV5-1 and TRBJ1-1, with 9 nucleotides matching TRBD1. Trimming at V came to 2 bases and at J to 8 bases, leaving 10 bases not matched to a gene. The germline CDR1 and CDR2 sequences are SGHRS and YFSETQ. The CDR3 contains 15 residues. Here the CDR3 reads CASSLLLGQGLEAFF. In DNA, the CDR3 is TGCGCCAGCAGCTTACTTCTCGGACAGGGGTTAGAAGCTTTCTTT.

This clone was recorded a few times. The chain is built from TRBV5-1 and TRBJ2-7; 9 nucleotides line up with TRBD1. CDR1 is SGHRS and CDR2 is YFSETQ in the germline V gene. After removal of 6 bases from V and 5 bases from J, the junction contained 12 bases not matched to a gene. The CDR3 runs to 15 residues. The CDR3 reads CASKAWTGATNEQYF. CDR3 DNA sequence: TGCGCCAGCAAGGCTTGGACAGGGGCGACGAACGAGCAGTACTTC. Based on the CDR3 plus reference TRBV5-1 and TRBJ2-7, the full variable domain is KAGVTQTPRYLIKTRGQQVTLSCSPISGHRSVSWYQQTPGQGLQFLFEYFSETQRNKGNFPGRFSGRQFSNSRSEMNVSTLELGDSALYLCASKAWTGATNEQYFGPGTRLTVT.

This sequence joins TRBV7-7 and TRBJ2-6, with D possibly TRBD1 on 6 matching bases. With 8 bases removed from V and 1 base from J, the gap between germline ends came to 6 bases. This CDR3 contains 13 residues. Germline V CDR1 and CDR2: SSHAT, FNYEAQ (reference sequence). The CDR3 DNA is TGTGCCAGCGGGACATCTGGGGCCAACGTCCTGACTTTC. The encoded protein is CASGTSGANVLTF.

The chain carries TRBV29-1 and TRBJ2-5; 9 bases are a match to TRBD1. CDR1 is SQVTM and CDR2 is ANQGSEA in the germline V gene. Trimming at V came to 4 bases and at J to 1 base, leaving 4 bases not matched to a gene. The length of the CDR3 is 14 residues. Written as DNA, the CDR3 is TGCAGCGTTGGTAGGGACAGGGTCCAAGAGACCCAGTACTTC. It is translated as CSVGRDRVQETQYF.

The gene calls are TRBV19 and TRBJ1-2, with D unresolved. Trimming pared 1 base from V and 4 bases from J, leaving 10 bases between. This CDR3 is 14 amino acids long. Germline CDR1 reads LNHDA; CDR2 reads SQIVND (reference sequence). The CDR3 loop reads CASSIGGGSYGYTF. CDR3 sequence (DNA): TGTGCCAGTAGTATAGGAGGTGGGAGCTATGGCTACACCTTC.

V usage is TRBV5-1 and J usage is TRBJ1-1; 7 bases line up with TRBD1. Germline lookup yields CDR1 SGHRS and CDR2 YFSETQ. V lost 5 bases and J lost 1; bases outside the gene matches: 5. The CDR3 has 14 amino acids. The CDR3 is CASRRQGENTEAFF. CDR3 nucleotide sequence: TGCGCCAGCAGGCGACAGGGAGAGAACACTGAAGCTTTCTTT.

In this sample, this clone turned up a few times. The CDR3 here is CASRAQPNQPQHF. The CDR3 region has the DNA TGTGCCAGTAGGGCCCAGCCCAATCAGCCCCAGCATTTT. The chain is built from TRBV19 and TRBJ1-5; no reliable D call. V was trimmed by 6 bases and J by 3 bases, leaving 9 bases between them. The length of the CDR3 is 13 residues. Germline assignment: CDR1 LNHDA and CDR2 SQIVND (reference sequence).

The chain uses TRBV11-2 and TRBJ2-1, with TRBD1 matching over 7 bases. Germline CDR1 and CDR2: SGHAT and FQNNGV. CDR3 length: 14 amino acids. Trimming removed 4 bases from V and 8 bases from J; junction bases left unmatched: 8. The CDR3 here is CASSSHDRAYEQFF. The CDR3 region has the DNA TGTGCCAGCAGCTCCCACGACAGGGCCTATGAGCAGTTCTTC.

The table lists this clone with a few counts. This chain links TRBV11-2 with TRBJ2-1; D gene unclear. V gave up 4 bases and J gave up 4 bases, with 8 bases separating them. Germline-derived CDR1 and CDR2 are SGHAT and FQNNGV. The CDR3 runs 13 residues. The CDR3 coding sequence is TGTGCCAGCAGCTCGGAGCTGTACAATGAGCAGTTCTTC. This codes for CASSSELYNEQFF.

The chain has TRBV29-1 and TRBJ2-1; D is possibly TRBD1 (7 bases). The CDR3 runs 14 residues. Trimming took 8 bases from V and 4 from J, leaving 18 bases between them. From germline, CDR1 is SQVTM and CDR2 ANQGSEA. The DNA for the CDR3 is TGCAGCTCAAACCAGGGGGGCACATACAATGAGCAGTTCTTC. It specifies CSSNQGGTYNEQFF.

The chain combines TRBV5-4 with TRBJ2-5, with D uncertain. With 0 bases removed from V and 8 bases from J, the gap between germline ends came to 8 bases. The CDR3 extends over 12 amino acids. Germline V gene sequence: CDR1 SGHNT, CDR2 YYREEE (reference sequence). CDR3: CASSLDSVTQYF. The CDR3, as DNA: TGTGCCAGCAGCTTGGACAGTGTAACCCAGTACTTC.

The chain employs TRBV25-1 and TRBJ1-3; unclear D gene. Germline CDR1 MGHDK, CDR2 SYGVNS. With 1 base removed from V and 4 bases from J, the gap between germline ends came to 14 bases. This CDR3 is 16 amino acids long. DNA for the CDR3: TGTGCCAGCAGTGAATTGGGAACGGTGGGAGGAAACACCATATATTTT. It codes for CASSELGTVGGNTIYF.

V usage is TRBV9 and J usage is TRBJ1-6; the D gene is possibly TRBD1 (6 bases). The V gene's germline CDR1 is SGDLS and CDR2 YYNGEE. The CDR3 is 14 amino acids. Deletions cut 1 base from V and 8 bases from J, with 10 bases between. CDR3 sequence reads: CASSVFAGDSPLHF. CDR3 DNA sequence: TGTGCCAGCAGCGTATTCGCAGGGGATTCACCCCTCCACTTT.

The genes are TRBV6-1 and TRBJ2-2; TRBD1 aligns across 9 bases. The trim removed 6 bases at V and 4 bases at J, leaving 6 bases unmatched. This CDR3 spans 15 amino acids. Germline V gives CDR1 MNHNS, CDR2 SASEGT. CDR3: CASRGDRVITGELFF. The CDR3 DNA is TGTGCCAGCAGAGGGGACAGGGTAATCACCGGGGAGCTGTTTTTT.

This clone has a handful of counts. The DNA for the CDR3 is TGTGCCAGCAGCACTAGAGGGGGCACATTTGCTTTCTTT. Amino acids: CASSTRGGTFAFF. The J gene is TRBJ1-1, the V gene TRBV7-6; 7 bases map to TRBD1. With 5 bases clipped from V and 11 bases from J, the junction kept 11 bases outside the gene matches. Germline V gene data show CDR1 as SGHVS and CDR2 as FNYEAQ. The CDR3 totals 13 residues. Full variable domain (remainder filled in from reference TRBV7-6 and TRBJ1-1): GAGVSQSPRYKVTKRGQDVALRCDPISGHVSLYWYRQALGQGPEFLTYFNYEAQQDKSGLPNDRFSAERPEGSISTLTIQRTEQRDSAMYRCASSTRGGTFAFFGQGTRLTVV.

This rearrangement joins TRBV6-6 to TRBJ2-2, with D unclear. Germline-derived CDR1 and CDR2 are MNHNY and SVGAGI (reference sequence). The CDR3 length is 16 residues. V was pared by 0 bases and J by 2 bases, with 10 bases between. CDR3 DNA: TGTGCCAGCAGTTACTCGGCGCGGTCCAACACCGGGGAGCTGTTTTTT. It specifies CASSYSARSNTGELFF.

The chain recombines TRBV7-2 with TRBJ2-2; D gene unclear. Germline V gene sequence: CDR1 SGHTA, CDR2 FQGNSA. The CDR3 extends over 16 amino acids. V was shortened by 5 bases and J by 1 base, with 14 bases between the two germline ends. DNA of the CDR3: TGTGCCAGCAGCCCAACCCCATCAAGGAACACCGGGGAGCTGTTTTTT. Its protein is CASSPTPSRNTGELFF.

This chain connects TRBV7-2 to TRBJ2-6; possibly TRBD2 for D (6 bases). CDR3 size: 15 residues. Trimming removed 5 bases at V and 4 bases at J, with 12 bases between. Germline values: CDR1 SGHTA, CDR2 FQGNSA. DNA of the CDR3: TGTGCCAGCAGCCTAGGGACTTCCGGGGCCAACGTCCTGACTTTC. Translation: CASSLGTSGANVLTF.

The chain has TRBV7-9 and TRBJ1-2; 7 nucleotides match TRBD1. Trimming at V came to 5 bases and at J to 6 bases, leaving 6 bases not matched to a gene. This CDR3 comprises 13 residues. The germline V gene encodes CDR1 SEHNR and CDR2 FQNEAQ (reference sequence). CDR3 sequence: CASSPRDSDGYTF. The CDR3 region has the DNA TGTGCCAGCAGCCCCCGGGACAGTGATGGCTACACCTTC. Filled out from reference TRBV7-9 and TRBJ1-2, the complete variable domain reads DTGVSQNPRHKITKRGQNVTFRCDPISEHNRLYWYRQTLGQGPEFLTYFQNEAQLEKSRLLSDRFSAERPKGSFSTLEIQRTEQGDSAMYLCASSPRDSDGYTFGSGTRLTVV.

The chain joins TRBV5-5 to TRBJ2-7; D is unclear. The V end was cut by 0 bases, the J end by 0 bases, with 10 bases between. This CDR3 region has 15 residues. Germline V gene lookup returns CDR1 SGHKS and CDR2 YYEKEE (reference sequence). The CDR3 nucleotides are TGTGCCAGCAGCTTGGGAGGTGGCACCTCCTACGAGCAGTACTTC. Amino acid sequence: CASSLGGGTSYEQYF.

As DNA, the CDR3 is TGTGCCAGCAAGGGGAGGGGGGAAGGCAATGAGCAGTTCTTC. Its protein is CASKGRGEGNEQFF. The chain combines TRBV27 with TRBJ2-1; maybe TRBD2 (7 bases). The CDR3 covers 14 residues. Germline CDR1 is MNHEY and CDR2 is SMNVEV (reference sequence). V was trimmed by 7 bases and J by 6 bases, leaving 16 bases between them.

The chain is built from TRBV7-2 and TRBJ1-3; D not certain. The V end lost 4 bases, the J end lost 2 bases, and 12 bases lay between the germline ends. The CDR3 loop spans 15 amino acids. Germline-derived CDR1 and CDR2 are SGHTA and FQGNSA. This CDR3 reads CASSWVAPPGNTIYF. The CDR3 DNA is TGTGCCAGCAGCTGGGTGGCTCCGCCTGGAAACACCATATATTTT.

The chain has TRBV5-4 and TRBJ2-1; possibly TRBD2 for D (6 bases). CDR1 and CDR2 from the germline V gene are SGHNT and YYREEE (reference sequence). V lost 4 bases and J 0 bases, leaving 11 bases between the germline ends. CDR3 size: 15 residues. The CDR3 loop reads CASSPAGGSYNEQFF. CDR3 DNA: TGTGCCAGCAGCCCGGCCGGGGGCTCCTACAATGAGCAGTTCTTC.